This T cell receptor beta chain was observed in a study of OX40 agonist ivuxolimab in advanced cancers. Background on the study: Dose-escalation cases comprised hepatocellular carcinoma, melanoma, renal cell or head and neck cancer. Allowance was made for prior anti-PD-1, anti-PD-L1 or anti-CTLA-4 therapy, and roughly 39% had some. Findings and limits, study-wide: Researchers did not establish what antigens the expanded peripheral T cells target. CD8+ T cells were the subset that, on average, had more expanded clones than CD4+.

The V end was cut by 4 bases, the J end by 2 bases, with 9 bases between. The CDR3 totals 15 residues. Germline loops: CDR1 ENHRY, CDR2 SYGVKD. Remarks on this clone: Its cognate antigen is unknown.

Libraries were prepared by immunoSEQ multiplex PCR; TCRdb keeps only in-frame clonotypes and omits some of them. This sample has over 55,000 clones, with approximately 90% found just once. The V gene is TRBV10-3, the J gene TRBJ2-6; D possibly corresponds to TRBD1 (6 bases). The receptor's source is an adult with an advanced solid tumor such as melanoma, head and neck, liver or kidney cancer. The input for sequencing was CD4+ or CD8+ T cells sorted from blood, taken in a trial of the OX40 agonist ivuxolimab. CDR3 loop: CAISGGGAGANVLTF. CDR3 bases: TGTGCCATCAGTGGAGGGGGAGCTGGGGCCAACGTCCTGACTTTC.